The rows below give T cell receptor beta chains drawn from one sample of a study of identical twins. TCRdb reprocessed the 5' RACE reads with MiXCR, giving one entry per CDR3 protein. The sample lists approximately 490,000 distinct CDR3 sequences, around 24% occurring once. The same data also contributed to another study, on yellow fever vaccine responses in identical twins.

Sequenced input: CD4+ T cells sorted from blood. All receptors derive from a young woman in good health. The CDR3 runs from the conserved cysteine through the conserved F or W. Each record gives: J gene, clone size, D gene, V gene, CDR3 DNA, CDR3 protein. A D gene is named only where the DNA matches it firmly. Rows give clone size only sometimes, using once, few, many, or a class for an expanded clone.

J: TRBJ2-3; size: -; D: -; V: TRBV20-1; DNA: TGCAGTGGTCAAGGTCCCGGACTAAGCACAGATACGCAGTATTTT; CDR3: CSGQGPGLSTDTQYF
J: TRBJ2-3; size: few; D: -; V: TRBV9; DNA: TGTGCCAGCAGCCGTGGGACCACGAGCACAGATACGCAGTATTTT; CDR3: CASSRGTTSTDTQYF
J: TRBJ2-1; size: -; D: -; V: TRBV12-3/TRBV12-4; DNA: TGTGCCTTCAGCCCCGAACGGAGGGTCGGAGCGACCTCCTACAATGAGCAGTTCTTC; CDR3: CAFSPERRVGATSYNEQFF
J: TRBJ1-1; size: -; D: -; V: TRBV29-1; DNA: TGCAGCGCAGGGCCCTATGATAGGAACACTGAAGCTTTCTTT; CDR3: CSAGPYDRNTEAFF
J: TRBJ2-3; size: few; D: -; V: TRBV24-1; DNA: TGTGCCACCGGGACCGCTGGCACAGATACGCAGTATTTT; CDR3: CATGTAGTDTQYF
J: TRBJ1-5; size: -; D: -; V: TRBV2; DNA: TGTGCCAGCAGTGAAGATGAAGGGGGTCGAAATCAGCCCCAGCATTTT; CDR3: CASSEDEGGRNQPQHF
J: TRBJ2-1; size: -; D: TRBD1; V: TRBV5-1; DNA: TGCGCCAGCAGCCGGACGGGACAGGGGAGCTCCTACAATGAGCAGTTCTTC; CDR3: CASSRTGQGSSYNEQFF
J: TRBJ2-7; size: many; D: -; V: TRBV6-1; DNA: TGCGCCAGCAGCCCGGGGCAGGGTACCTACGAGCAGTACTTC; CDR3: CASSPGQGTYEQYF
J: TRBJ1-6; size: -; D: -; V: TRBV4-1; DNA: TGCGCCAGCAGTTCTCCAGGGAGTTCACCCCTCCACTTT; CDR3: CASSSPGSSPLHF
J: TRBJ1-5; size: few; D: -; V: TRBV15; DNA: TGTGCCACCAGCAGAGAACTTGGTCAGCCCCAGCATTTT; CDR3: CATSRELGQPQHF
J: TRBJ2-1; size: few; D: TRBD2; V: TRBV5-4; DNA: TGTGCCAGCAGCTTCGGGACTAGCGGGGTCAATGAGCAGTTCTTC; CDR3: CASSFGTSGVNEQFF
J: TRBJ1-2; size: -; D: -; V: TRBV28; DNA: TGTGCCAGCAGTTTGGCAGCTGTCCCGCGCGGCTACACCTTC; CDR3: CASSLAAVPRGYTF
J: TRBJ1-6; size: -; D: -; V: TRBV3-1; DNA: TGTGCCAGCAGCCAAGCACCCTATATGACAGATGCGGCACCCCTCCACTTT; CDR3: CASSQAPYMTDAAPLHF
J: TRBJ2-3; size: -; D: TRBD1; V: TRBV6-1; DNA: TGTGCCAGCAGTGACCCCTTCTCTTCGACAGGGCGGACAGATACGCAGTATTTT; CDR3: CASSDPFSSTGRTDTQYF
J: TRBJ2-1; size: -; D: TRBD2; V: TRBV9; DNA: TGTGCCAGCAGCGTACTAGCGGGGGGAGGAAATGAGCAGTTCTTC; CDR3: CASSVLAGGGNEQFF
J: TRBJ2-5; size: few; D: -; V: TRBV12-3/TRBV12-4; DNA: TGTGCCAGCAGTTTACGGTCGGGGAAAGAGACCCAGTACTTC; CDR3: CASSLRSGKETQYF
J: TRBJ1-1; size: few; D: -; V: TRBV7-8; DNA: TGTGCCAGCACCCGAAGAGGGTCCACTGAAGCTTTCTTT; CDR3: CASTRRGSTEAFF
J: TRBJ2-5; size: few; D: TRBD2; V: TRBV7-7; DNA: TGTGCCAGCAGCCGCAGAGGGACTAAAGAGACCCAGTACTTC; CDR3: CASSRRGTKETQYF
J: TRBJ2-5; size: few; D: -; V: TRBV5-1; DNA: TGCGCCAGCAGCTTGGGCAGCTACGGCGGAGAGACCCAGTACTTC; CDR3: CASSLGSYGGETQYF
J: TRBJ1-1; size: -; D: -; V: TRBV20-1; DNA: TGCAGTGCTAGAGGGAGGGTAGCAAAGGGCACTGAAGCTTTCTTT; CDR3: CSARGRVAKGTEAFF
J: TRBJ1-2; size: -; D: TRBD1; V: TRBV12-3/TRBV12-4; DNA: TGTGCCAGCAGGGGGACAGGGGGCTTGCGTGGCTACACCTTC; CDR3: CASRGTGGLRGYTF
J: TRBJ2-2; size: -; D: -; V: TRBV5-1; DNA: TGCGCCAGCAGCTTGGAAGGGGGTTCGTACACCGGGGAGCTGTTTTTT; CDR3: CASSLEGGSYTGELFF
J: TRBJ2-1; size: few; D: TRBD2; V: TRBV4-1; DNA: TGCGCCAGCAGCCAACCGACTAGCGGTTATGGCAATGAGCAGTTCTTC; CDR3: CASSQPTSGYGNEQFF
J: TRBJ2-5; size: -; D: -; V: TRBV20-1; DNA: TGCAGTGCTAGTCGGTGGGATCCCCTAGCGCGGGAGACCCAGTACTTC; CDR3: CSASRWDPLARETQYF
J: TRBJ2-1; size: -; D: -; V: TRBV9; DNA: TGTGCCAGCAGCGTGGCCCCAAGTCTCTACAATGAGCAGTTCTTC; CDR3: CASSVAPSLYNEQFF
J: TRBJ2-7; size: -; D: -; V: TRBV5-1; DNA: TGCGCCAGCAGCTTGTGGGGAGGCTCCTACGAGCAGTACTTC; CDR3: CASSLWGGSYEQYF
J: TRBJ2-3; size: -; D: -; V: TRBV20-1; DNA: TGCAGTGCCCGCCGACAGTCAGATACGCAGTATTTT; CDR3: CSARRQSDTQYF
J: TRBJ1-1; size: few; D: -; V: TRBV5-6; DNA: TGTGCCAGCAGCGAGGGGTGGCGGGTTGAAGCTTTCTTT; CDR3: CASSEGWRVEAFF
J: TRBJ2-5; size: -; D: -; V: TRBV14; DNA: TGTGCCAGCAGCCGCAGGGGAACTATAGAGACCCAGTACTTC; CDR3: CASSRRGTIETQYF
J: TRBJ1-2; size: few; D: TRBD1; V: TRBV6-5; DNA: TGTGCCAGCAGTCACCGGGACAGGGGGAGGGCTAACTATGGCTACACCTTC; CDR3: CASSHRDRGRANYGYTF
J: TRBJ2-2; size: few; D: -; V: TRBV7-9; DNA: TGTGCCAGCAGCAAACCGGGACTCGCGAACACCGGGGAGCTGTTTTTT; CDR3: CASSKPGLANTGELFF
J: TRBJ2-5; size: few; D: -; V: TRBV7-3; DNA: TGTGCCAGCAGCTTTATGGGTGAGACCCAGTACTTC; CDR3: CASSFMGETQYF
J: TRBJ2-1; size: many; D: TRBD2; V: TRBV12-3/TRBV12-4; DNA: TGTGCCAGCAGGGTTAGCGGGAGGGCGTGGGATGAGCAGTTCTTC; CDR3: CASRVSGRAWDEQFF
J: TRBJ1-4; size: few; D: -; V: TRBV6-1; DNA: TGTGCCAGCAGTGAATCAGCGTTTGCTGAAAAACTGTTTTTT; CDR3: CASSESAFAEKLFF
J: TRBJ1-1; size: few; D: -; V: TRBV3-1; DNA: TGTGCCAGCAGCCAAGTTGGGCGGGGCCGGGCTTTCTTT; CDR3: CASSQVGRGRAFF
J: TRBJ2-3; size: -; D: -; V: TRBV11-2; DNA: TGTGCCAGCAGCCTGCTGGGACTCGGGGGAGATACGCAGTATTTT; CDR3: CASSLLGLGGDTQYF
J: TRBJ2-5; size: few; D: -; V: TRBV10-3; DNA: TGTGCCATCAGTGAGTCCCCGCCAGAGACCCAGTACTTC; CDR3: CAISESPPETQYF
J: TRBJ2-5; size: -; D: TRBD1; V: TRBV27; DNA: TGTGCCAGCAGTGCAGACAGGGTCGCGGTTGGGACCCAGTACTTC; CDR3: CASSADRVAVGTQYF
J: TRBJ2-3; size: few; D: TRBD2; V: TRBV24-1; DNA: TGTGCCACCAGTGATTGGACTAGCGGCCCCGATACGCAGTATTTT; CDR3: CATSDWTSGPDTQYF
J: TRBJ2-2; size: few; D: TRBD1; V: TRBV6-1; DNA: TGTGCCAGCAGCGCCTACGGACAGGGGGGGACCGGGGAGCTGTTTTTT; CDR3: CASSAYGQGGTGELFF
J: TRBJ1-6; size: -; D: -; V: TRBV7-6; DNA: TGTGCCAGCAGCTCTGGGACCGTTAATTCACCCCTCCACTTT; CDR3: CASSSGTVNSPLHF
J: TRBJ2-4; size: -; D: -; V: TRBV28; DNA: TGTGCCAGCAGGACTTCGAGCGTGGGCAAAAACATTCAGTACTTC; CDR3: CASRTSSVGKNIQYF
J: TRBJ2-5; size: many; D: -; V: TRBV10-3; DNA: TGTGCCATCAGTGTGGGCGGGAACCAAGAGACCCAGTACTTC; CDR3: CAISVGGNQETQYF
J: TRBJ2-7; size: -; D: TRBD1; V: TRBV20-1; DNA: TGCAGTGCTAAACAGGGGGCTGCGGAGCAGTACTTC; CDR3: CSAKQGAAEQYF
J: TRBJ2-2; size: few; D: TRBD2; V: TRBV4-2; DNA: TGTGCCAGCAGCCTCGGACTAGCGGGGGGGCCGAGCACCGGGGAGCTGTTTTTT; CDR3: CASSLGLAGGPSTGELFF
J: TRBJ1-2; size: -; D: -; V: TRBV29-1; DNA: TGCAGCGTGGAGGGGAACGACAGGATTAACTATGGCTACACCTTC; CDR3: CSVEGNDRINYGYTF
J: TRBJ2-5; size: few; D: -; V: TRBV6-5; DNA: TGTGCCAGCAGTTACGTGTCTAGTTGGGAGACCCAGTACTTC; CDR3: CASSYVSSWETQYF
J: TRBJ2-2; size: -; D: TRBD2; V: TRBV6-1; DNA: TGTGCCAGCAGCCACCGCAGCGGGGGCGCGAACGGGGAGCTGTTTTTT; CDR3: CASSHRSGGANGELFF
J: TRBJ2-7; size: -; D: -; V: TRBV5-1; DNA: TGCGCCAGCAGCTTTGTGGGCGAAGCCTACGAGCAGTACTTC; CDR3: CASSFVGEAYEQYF
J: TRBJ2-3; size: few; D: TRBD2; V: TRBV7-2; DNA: TGTGCCAGCAGCTTAAGACGGGCGGGGGGTGGTACGCAGTATTTT; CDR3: CASSLRRAGGGTQYF
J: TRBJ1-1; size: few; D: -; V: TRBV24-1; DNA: TGTGCCACCAGTAGTTCAGTGAACACTGAAGCTTTCTTT; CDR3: CATSSSVNTEAFF